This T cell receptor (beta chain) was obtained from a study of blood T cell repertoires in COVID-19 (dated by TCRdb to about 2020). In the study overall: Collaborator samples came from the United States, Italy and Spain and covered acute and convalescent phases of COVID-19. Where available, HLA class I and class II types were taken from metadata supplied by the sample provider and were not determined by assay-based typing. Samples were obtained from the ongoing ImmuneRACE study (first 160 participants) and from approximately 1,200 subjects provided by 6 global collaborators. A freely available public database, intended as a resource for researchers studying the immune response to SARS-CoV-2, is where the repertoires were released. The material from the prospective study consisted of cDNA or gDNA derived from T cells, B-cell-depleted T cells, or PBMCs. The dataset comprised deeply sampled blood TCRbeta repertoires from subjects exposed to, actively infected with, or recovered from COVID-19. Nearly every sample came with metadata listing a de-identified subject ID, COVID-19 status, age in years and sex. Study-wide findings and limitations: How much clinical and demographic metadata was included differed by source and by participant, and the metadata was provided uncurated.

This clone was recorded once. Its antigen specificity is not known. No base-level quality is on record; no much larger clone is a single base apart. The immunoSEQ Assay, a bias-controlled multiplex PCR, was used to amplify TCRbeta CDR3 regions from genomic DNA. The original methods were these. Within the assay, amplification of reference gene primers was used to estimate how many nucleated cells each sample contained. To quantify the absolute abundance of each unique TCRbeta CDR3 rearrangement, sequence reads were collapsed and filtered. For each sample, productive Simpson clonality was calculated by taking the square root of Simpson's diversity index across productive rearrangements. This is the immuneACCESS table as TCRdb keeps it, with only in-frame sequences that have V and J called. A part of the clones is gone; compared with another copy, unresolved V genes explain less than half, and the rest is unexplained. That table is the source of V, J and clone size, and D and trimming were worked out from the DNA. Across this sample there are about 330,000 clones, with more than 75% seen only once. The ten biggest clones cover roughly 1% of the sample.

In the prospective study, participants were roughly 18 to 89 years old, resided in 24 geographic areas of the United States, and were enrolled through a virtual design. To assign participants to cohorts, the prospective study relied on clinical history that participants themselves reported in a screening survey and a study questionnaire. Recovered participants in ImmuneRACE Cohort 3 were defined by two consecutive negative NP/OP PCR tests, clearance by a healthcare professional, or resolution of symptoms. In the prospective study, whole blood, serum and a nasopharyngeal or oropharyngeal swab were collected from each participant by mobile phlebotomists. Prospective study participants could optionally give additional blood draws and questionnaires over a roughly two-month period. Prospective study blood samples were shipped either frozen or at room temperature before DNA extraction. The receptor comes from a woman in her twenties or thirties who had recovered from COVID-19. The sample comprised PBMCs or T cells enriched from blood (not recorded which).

The nucleotide sequence is given as TGTGCCACCCAGGGGCGGGTAAGCTCCTACGAGCAGTACTTC. Its product reads: CATQGRVSSYEQYF. The rearranged segments are TRBV2 and TRBJ2-7; the D gene is possibly TRBD1, with 6 bases matching. V is reduced by 10 bases and J by 0 bases, leaving a spacing of 16 bases between them. Counted from cysteine to phenylalanine, this CDR3 has 14 amino acids. Of all the DNA, just the CDR3 is kept, 42 bases in frame from base 1. The germline V gene yields SNHLY for CDR1 and FYNNEI for CDR2.